The 14 T cell receptor beta chains presented below share a single source sample, sequenced in a study of blood T cell repertoires in COVID-19. Sequencing was performed with immunoSEQ multiplex PCR; in TCRdb, only in-frame clones are kept and a portion is missing. Of 210,000 or so clones in the sample, approximately 81% are singletons; the top ten hold 8.9%. Sequencing was carried out using PBMCs or T cells enriched from blood (not recorded which). Receptors originate from a woman between 45 and 65 years old with acute COVID-19.

The rearrangement joins TRBV19 to TRBJ1-5; D may be TRBD1 (6 bases). The CDR3 covers 17 residues. CDR1 is LNHDA, CDR2 SQIVND, per germline (reference sequence). Trimming shortened V by 9 bases and J by 0 bases, and 21 bases separated the two germline ends. CDR3 sequence reads: CASTNRNRVFSNQPQHF. CDR3 in DNA: TGTGCCAGCACCAATAGGAACAGGGTGTTTAGCAATCAGCCCCAGCATTTT.

The gene calls are TRBV25-1 and TRBJ1-6; 9 nucleotides agree with TRBD1. This CDR3 region has 14 residues. Germline V gene data show CDR1 as MGHDK and CDR2 as SYGVNS. Trimming at V came to 6 bases and at J to 5 bases, leaving 2 bases not matched to a gene. This CDR3 is CASRGQGHNSPLHF. The CDR3 region has the DNA TGTGCCAGCAGGGGACAGGGCCATAATTCACCCCTCCACTTT.

The chain combines TRBV18 with TRBJ1-4; D is possibly TRBD1 (5 bases). This CDR3 has 14 amino acids. The V end lost 3 bases, the J end lost 6 bases, and 11 bases lay between the germline ends. Germline V CDR1 and CDR2: KGHSH, LQKENI. This chain's CDR3 is CASSPLLGDEKLFF. DNA for the CDR3: TGTGCCAGCTCACCTCTTTTAGGGGATGAAAAACTGTTTTTT.

V is TRBV5-4 and J is TRBJ2-1; 9 bases line up with TRBD2. CDR1 and CDR2 (germline): SGHNT, YYREEE (reference sequence). This CDR3 has 15 amino acids. V lost 0 bases, J lost 6 bases, and 4 bases stayed unmatched. This CDR3 is CASSLGGGAFNEQFF. The DNA of the CDR3 is TGTGCCAGCAGCTTGGGCGGGGGGGCGTTCAATGAGCAGTTCTTC.

CDR3 in amino acids: CASTEGGAPYEQYF. The DNA of the CDR3 is TGTGCCAGCACCGAGGGAGGGGCCCCCTACGAGCAGTACTTC. The rearrangement uses TRBV2 and TRBJ2-7, with 7 positions matching TRBD2. V lost 7 bases, J lost 2 bases, and 8 bases stayed unmatched. CDR1 and CDR2 from the germline V gene are SNHLY and FYNNEI. The CDR3 is made up of 14 amino acids.

This clone was picked up one time. V usage is TRBV10-3 and J usage is TRBJ2-1, with 10 bases that match TRBD2. Trimming removed 6 bases from V and 3 bases from J; junction bases left unmatched: 11. The germline CDR1 and CDR2 sequences are ENHRY and SYGVKD. The CDR3 has 17 amino acids. Written as DNA, the CDR3 is TGTGCCATCAGACCCTCCCAAGAGCGGGAGGGCTACAATGAGCAGTTCTTC. Translated: CAIRPSQEREGYNEQFF.

The table lists this clone with a count of one. The V gene is TRBV2, the J gene TRBJ1-6; D possibly corresponds to TRBD1 (6 bases). V dropped 8 bases and J dropped 7 bases, with 12 bases sitting between them. The length of the CDR3 is 13 residues. CDR1 is SNHLY, CDR2 FYNNEI, per germline. CDR3 nucleotide sequence: TGTGCCAGCTCTGGGACACCAAATTCACCCCTCCACTTT. It specifies CASSGTPNSPLHF.

V gene TRBV5-1 combines with J gene TRBJ2-2, with 10 positions matching TRBD2. V was clipped by 1 base and J by 0 bases; unmatched bases: 12. CDR3 length equals 20 residues. Germline V gene lookup returns CDR1 SGHRS and CDR2 YFSETQ. CDR3 DNA sequence: TGCGCCAGCAGCTTGTGGGGCCCTAGCGGGAGTACGTCGAACACCGGGGAGCTGTTTTTT. Its protein is CASSLWGPSGSTSNTGELFF.

V usage is TRBV7-9 and J usage is TRBJ1-3; D is unclear. CDR1 and CDR2 (germline): SEHNR, FQNEAQ (reference sequence). This CDR3 has 14 residues. The V gene lost 1 base and the J gene lost 5 bases, with 9 bases spanning the gap. CDR3 in amino acids: CASSLGVSRNTIYF. Written as DNA, the CDR3 is TGTGCCAGCAGCTTAGGAGTTTCTAGAAACACCATATATTTT.

This clone has only a few counts. The CDR3 DNA reads TGTGCCAGCAGCTTGGGACAGGGGTTCCTTCCCAACTATGGCTACACCTTC. Translation: CASSLGQGFLPNYGYTF. The chain employs TRBV5-4 and TRBJ1-2, with 8 nucleotides matching TRBD1. Germline assignment: CDR1 SGHNT and CDR2 YYREEE (reference sequence). The CDR3 sequence is 17 residues long. V lost 0 bases to trimming and J lost 2 bases; unmatched junction nucleotides: 9.

The chain links TRBV10-3 to TRBJ1-5, with TRBD1 as a possible D gene (5 bases). Germline values: CDR1 ENHRY, CDR2 SYGVKD. The V end lost 3 bases, the J end lost 3 bases, and 15 bases lay between the germline ends. The CDR3 has 16 amino acids. The CDR3 DNA is TGTGCCATCAGTGACGGAGTGACAGCCTCCAATCAGCCCCAGCATTTT. Residues: CAISDGVTASNQPQHF.

This clone has just a few counts. This rearrangement joins TRBV6-5 to TRBJ1-2; D uncertain. Trimming removed 2 bases from V and 0 bases from J, with 7 bases in between. In germline, CDR1 is MNHEY, CDR2 SVGAGI. This CDR3 has 14 residues. The CDR3, as DNA: TGTGCCAGCAGTTACGACACCTCTAACTATGGCTACACCTTC. This encodes CASSYDTSNYGYTF.

V usage is TRBV19 and J usage is TRBJ2-2; D is unresolved. This CDR3 is 13 amino acids long. Trimming cost V 2 bases and J 7 bases, with 8 bases left between them. Germline values: CDR1 LNHDA, CDR2 SQIVND (reference sequence). The CDR3 region is CASSIMGLGELFF. The CDR3 DNA sequence: TGTGCCAGTAGTATAATGGGCCTCGGGGAGCTGTTTTTT.

This chain links TRBV11-3 with TRBJ1-1, with TRBD1 identical over 8 bases. V trimming: 6 bases; J trimming: 7 bases; junction bases outside the gene matches: 16. The V gene's germline CDR1 is SGHNT and CDR2 YENEEA. The length of the CDR3 is 16 residues. CDR3 sequence: CASRNKGQDLGGEAFF. In DNA, the CDR3 is TGTGCCAGCAGAAATAAGGGACAGGACCTCGGGGGTGAAGCTTTCTTT.